Described below is a single TCR beta chain sequence and its context. Its target is unknown. CDR1 and CDR2 from the germline V gene are SGHTA and FQGNSA. The length of the CDR3 is 15 residues. The ends were cut back, 5 bases at V and 8 bases at J, with 21 bases in the middle. RNA was extracted with the RNeasy kit, and a quantity of roughly 0.5 to 1 ug was reverse transcribed using random hexamers. Across 54 Vbeta and 13 Jbeta, TCR beta CDR3 was amplified with immunoSEQ multiplex PCR. TCRdb passed the immunoSEQ multiplex PCR reads through MiXCR, listing each CDR3 protein once. Counted here are roughly 120,000 distinct CDR3 sequences, 85% to 95% occurring once; the ten biggest clones make up 0.093%. High-throughput TCR beta sequencing covered peripheral CD8+ and CD4+ T cells. Treatment-naive patients with stable or active relapsing-remitting disease served as multiple sclerosis controls. This sample is part of a study of CD8 T cells in Susac syndrome. Study observations and caveats: The authors acknowledged that their TCR sequencing and HLA analysis involved a relatively small number of individuals.

The source of this sequence is a human donor with multiple sclerosis. V is TRBV7-2 and J is TRBJ1-2; unclear D gene. Sequenced input: CD4+ T cells from PBMCs. The CDR3 region is CASSPRPQIPLGYTF. The CDR3 DNA is TGTGCCAGCAGCCCGAGGCCCCAGATCCCTCTCGGCTACACCTTC.